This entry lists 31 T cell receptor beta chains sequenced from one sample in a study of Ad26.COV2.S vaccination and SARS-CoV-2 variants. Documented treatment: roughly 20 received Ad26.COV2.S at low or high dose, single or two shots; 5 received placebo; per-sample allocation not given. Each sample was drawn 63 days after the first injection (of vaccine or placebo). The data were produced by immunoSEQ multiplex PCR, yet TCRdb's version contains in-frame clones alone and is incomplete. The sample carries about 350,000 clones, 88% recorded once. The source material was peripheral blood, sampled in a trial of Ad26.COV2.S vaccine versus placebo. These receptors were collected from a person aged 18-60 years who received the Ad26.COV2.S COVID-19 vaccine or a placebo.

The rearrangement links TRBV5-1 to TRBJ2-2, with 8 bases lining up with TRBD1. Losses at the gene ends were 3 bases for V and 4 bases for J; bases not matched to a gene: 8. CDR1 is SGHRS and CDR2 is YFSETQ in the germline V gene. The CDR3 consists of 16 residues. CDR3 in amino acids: CASSSSPTGATGELFF. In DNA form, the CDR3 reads TGCGCCAGCAGCTCTTCTCCGACAGGGGCCACCGGGGAGCTGTTTTTT.

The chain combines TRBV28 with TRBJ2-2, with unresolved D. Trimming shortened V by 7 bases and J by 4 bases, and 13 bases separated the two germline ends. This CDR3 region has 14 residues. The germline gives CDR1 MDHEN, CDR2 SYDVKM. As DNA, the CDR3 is TGTGCCAGCAACCCAGCCGGGTCCACCGGGGAGCTGTTTTTT. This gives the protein CASNPAGSTGELFF.

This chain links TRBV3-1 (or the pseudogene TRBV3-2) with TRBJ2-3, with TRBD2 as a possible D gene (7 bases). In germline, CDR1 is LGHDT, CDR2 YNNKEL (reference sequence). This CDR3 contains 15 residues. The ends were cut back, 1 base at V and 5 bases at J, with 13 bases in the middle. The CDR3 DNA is TGTGCCAGCAGCCAAGTCGGGGGGCCCAAAGATACGCAGTATTTT. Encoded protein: CASSQVGGPKDTQYF.

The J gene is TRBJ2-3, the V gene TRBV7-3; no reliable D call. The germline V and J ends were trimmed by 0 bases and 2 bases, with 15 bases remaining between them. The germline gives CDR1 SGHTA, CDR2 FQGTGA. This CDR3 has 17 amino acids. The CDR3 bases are TGTGCCAGCAGCTTAACGGTTGGCCGGCCAAACACAGATACGCAGTATTTT. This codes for CASSLTVGRPNTDTQYF.

The chain's CDR3 is CASSLGQGVGYGYTF. CDR3 nucleotides: TGTGCCAGCAGTTTAGGACAGGGGGTAGGGTATGGCTACACCTTC. The chain joins TRBV28 to TRBJ1-2, with TRBD1 matching over 10 bases. Germline lookup yields CDR1 MDHEN and CDR2 SYDVKM. This CDR3 has 15 amino acids. With 2 bases clipped from V and 5 bases from J, the junction kept 5 bases outside the gene matches.

The CDR3 DNA is TGTGCCAGCAGCCAAGACCTCCAGGTAACCTATGGCTACACCTTC. The encoded protein is CASSQDLQVTYGYTF. V usage is TRBV4-2 and J usage is TRBJ1-2; no firm D call. Trimming left V 0 bases short and J 4 bases short, with 12 bases between. Germline CDR1 LGHNA, CDR2 YNFKEQ. The CDR3 totals 15 residues.

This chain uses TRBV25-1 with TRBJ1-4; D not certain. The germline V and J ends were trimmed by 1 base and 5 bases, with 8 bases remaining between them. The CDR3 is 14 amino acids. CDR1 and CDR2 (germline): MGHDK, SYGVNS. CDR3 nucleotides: TGTGCCAGCAGTGAATTAAGGTCCAATGAAAAACTGTTTTTT. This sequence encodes CASSELRSNEKLFF.

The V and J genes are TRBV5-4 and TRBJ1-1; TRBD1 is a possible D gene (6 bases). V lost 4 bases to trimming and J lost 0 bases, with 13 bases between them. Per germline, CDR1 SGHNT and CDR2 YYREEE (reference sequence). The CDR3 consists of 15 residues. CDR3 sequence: CASSPTQGMNTEAFF. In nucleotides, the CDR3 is TGTGCCAGCAGCCCAACACAGGGAATGAACACTGAAGCTTTCTTT. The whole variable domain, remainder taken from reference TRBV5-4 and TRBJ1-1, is ETGVTQSPTHLIKTRGQQVTLRCSSQSGHNTVSWYQQALGQGPQFIFQYYREEENGRGNFPPRFSGLQFPNYSSELNVNALELDDSALYLCASSPTQGMNTEAFFGQGTRLTVV.

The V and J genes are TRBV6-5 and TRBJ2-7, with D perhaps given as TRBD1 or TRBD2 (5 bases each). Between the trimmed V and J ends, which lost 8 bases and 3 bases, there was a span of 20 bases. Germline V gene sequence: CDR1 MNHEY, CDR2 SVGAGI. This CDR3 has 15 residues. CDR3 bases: TGTGCCAGCGAGGGTTCCAGGGAACGGGGCTACGAGCAGTACTTC. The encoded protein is CASEGSRERGYEQYF.

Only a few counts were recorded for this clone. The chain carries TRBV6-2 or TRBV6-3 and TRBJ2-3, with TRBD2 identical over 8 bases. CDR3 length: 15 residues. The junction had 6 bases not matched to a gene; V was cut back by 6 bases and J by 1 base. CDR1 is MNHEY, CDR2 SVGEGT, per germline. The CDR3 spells CASSRAGDGTDTQYF. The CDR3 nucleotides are TGTGCCAGCAGCCGAGCGGGAGATGGCACAGATACGCAGTATTTT.

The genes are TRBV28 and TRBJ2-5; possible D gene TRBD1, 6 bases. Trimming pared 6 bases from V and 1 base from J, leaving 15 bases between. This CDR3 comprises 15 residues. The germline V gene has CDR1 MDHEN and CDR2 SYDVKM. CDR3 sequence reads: CASRTHGDIQETQYF. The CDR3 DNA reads TGTGCCAGCAGAACACACGGGGACATCCAAGAGACCCAGTACTTC.

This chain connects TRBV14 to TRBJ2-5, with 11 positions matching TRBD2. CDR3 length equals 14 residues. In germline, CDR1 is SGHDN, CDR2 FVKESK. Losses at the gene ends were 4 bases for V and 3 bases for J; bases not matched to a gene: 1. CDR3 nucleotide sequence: TGTGCCAGCAGCCCGACTAGCGGGAAAGAGACCCAGTACTTC. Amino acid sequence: CASSPTSGKETQYF.

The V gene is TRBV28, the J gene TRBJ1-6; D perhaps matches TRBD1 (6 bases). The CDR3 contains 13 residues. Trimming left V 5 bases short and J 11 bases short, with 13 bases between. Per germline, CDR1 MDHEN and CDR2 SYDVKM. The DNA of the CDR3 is TGTGCCAGCAGTCTAACAGGGCCCGCACCCCTCCACTTT. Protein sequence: CASSLTGPAPLHF. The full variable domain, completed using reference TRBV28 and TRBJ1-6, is DVKVTQSSRYLVKRTGEKVFLECVQDMDHENMFWYRQDPGLGLRLIYFSYDVKMKEKGDIPEGYSVSREKKERFSLILESASTNQTSMYLCASSLTGPAPLHFGNGTRLTVT.

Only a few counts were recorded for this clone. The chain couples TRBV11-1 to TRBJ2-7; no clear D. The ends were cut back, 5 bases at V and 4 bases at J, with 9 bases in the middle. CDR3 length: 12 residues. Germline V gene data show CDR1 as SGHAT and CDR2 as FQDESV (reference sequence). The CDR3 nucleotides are TGTGCCAGCAGCACGTGGGGATACGAGCAGTACTTC. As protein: CASSTWGYEQYF.

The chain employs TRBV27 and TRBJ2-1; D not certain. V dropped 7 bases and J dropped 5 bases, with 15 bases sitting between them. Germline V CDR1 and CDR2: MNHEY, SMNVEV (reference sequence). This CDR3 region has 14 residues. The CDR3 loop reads CASTPAGYNNEQFF. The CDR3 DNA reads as TGTGCCAGCACTCCCGCCGGGTACAACAATGAGCAGTTCTTC.

The CDR3: CSVGIRDRGYEQYF. In DNA, the CDR3 is TGCAGCGTCGGGATCCGGGACAGGGGCTACGAGCAGTACTTC. The J gene is TRBJ2-7, the V gene TRBV29-1; 10 bases line up with TRBD1. The V gene end was trimmed by 6 bases and the J gene end by 3 bases; junction bases not matched to a gene: 8. The germline V gene has CDR1 SQVTM and CDR2 ANQGSEA. The CDR3 is 14 amino acids.

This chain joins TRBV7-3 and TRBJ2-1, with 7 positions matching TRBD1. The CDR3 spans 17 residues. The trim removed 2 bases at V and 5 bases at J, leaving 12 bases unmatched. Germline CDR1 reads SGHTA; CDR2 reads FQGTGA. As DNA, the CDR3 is TGTGCCAGCAGCTTACCATCGATTTCGGGACAGAACAATGAGCAGTTCTTC. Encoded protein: CASSLPSISGQNNEQFF.

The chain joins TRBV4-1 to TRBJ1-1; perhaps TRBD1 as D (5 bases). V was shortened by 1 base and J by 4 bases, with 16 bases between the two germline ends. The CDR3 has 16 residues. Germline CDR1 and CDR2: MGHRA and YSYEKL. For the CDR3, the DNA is TGCGCCAGCAGCCAAGTTTCCCCCTCGAGGGGCACTGAAGCTTTCTTT. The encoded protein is CASSQVSPSRGTEAFF.

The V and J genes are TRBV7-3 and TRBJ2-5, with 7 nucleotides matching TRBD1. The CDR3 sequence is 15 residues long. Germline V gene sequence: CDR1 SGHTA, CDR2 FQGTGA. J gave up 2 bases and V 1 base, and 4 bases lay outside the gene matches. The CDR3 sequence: CASSLRSGQQETQYF. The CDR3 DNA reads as TGTGCCAGCAGCTTAAGATCGGGACAGCAAGAGACCCAGTACTTC. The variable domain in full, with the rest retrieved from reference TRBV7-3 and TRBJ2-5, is GAGVSQTPSNKVTEKGKYVELRCDPISGHTALYWYRQSLGQGPEFLIYFQGTGAADDSGLPNDRFFAVRPEGSVSTLKIQRTERGDSAVYLCASSLRSGQQETQYFGPGTRLLVL.

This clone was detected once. In DNA form, the CDR3 reads TGTGCCAGCAGCCAAGAACAGGGGCATGGCTACACCTTC. The encoded protein is CASSQEQGHGYTF. V gene TRBV3-1 (or the pseudogene TRBV3-2) combines with J gene TRBJ1-2; 7 positions agree with TRBD1. V lost 0 bases and J lost 6; bases outside the gene matches: 1. The CDR3 contains 13 residues. Germline loops: CDR1 LGHDT, CDR2 YNNKEL (reference sequence).

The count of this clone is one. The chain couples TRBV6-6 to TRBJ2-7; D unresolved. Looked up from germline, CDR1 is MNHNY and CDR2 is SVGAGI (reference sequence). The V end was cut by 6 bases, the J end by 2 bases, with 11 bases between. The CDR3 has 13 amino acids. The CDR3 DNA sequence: TGTGCCAGCAGATCGACGGAAGCCTACGAGCAGTACTTC. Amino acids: CASRSTEAYEQYF.

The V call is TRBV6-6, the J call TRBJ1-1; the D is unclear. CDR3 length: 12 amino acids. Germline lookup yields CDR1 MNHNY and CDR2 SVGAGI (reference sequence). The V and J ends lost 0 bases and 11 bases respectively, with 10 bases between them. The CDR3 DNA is TGTGCCAGCAGTTACTCGTCCCTAGGGGCTTTCTTT. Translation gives CASSYSSLGAFF.

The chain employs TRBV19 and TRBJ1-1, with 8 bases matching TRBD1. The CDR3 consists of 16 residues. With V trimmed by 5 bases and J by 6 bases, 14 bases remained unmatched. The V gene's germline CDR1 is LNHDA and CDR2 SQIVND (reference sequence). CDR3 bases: TGTGCCAGTAGTGTAGGAGTGGGACAGGTTAAACCTGAAGCTTTCTTT. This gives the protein CASSVGVGQVKPEAFF.

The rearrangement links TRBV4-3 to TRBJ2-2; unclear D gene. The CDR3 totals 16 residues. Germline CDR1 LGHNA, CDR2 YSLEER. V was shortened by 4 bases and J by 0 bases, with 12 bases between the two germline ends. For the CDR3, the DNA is TGCGCCAGCAGCCCAGGCAGTGCTACGAACACCGGGGAGCTGTTTTTT. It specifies CASSPGSATNTGELFF.

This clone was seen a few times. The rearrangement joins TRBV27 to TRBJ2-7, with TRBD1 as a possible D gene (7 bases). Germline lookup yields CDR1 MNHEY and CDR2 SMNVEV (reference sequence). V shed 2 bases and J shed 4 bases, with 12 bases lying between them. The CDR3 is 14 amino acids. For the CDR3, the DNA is TGTGCCAGCAGTTTAGCGGGACAGAGTTACGAGCAGTACTTC. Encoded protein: CASSLAGQSYEQYF.

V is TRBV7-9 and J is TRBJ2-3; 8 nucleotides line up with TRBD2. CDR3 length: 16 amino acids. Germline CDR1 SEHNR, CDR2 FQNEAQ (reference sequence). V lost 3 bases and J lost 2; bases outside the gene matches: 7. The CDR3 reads CASSFRAGVTTDTQYF. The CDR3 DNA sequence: TGTGCCAGCAGCTTTAGAGCGGGGGTTACCACAGATACGCAGTATTTT.

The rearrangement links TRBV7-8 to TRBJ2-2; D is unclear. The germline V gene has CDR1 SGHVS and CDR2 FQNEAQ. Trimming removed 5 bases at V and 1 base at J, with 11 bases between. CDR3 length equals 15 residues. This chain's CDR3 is CASSPTLENTGELFF. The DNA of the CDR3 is TGTGCCAGCAGCCCGACCTTAGAGAACACCGGGGAGCTGTTTTTT.

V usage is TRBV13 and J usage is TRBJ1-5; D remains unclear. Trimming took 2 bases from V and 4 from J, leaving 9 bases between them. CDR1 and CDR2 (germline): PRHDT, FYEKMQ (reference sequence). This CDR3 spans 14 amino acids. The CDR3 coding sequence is TGTGCCAGCAGCTTACGCCGCGTGAATCAGCCCCAGCATTTT. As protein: CASSLRRVNQPQHF.

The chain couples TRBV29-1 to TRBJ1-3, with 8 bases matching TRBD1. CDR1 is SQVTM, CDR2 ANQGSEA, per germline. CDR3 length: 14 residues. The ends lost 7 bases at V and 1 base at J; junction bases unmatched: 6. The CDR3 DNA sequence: TGCAGCGCTCGGACAGGGTCATCTGGAAACACCATATATTTT. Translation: CSARTGSSGNTIYF.

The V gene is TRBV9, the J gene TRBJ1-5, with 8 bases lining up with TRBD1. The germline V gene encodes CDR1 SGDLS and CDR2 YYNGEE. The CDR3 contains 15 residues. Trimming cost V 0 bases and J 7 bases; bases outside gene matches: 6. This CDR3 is CASSVGDRGEQPQHF. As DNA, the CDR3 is TGTGCCAGCAGCGTAGGAGACAGGGGAGAACAGCCCCAGCATTTT.

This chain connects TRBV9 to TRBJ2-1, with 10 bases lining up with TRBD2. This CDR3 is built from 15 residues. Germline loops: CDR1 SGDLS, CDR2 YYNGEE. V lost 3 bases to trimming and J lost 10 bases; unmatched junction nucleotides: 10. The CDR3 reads CASSERTSGSLEQFF. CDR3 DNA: TGTGCCAGCAGCGAAAGGACTAGCGGTAGTTTGGAGCAGTTCTTC.